This TCR beta chain was sequenced in a study of identical twins. Trimming took 6 bases from V and 0 from J; bases not matched to a gene: 7. Germline values: CDR1 DFQATT, CDR2 SNEGSKA (reference sequence). This CDR3 has 14 amino acids. Carrying unique molecular identifiers, the cDNA also gained a universal primer site through template switching. One entry per CDR3 protein results from TCRdb running MiXCR on the 5' RACE reads. The top ten clones hold approximately 0.29% of a sample with some 1,700,000 distinct CDR3 sequences, around 33% of them seen once. Findings and limits, study-wide: Within monozygotic twins, out-of-frame TCR alpha sharing was underestimated by the models.

This clonotype was observed a few times. Antigen: not known. Sequencing used cord blood. The sequence was obtained from a newborn girl in good health. V usage is TRBV20-1 and J usage is TRBJ2-7, with 8 bases identical to TRBD2. This chain's CDR3 is CSAQGSGISYEQYF. The CDR3 region has the DNA TGCAGTGCACAAGGTAGCGGGATCTCCTACGAGCAGTACTTC.